This T cell receptor (beta chain) was retrieved from a study of response to subunit inactivated influenza vaccine. Study findings and constraints: With each seasonal influenza vaccination, the authors suggested, few new T cells are recruited.

In the case of this clonotype: Its antigen is not known.

The length of the CDR3 is 13 residues. The J segment lost 2 bases and the V segment lost 7 bases, leaving 4 bases of the junction unmatched. Germline values: CDR1 SEHNR, CDR2 FQNEAQ (reference sequence). TCRdb independently ran MiXCR on the RT-PCR reads; one entry per CDR3 protein. The sample records roughly 500,000 distinct CDR3 sequences, 25% being singletons. The starting material was CD4+ T cells sorted from PBMCs, obtained 5 to 6 days after vaccination. The J gene is TRBJ2-7, the V gene TRBV7-9; 8 bases line up with TRBD1. The receptor comes from a man in his forties or fifties who received an inactivated influenza vaccine. The CDR3 spells CASTSQGAYEQYF. The DNA for the CDR3 is TGTGCCAGCACATCACAGGGGGCCTACGAGCAGTACTTC.